This is a list of T cell receptor beta chains from one sample in a study of blood T cell repertoires in COVID-19. Generated by immunoSEQ multiplex PCR, the TCRdb table keeps only in-frame clones and is missing some. The sample has under 250,000 clones, roughly 88% seen once. Sequenced sample: PBMCs or T cells enriched from blood (not recorded which). The receptor set was obtained from a woman in her twenties or thirties who had been exposed to COVID-19. Both conserved end residues are part of each CDR3. Fields, in order: CDR3 length, J gene, D gene, V gene, clone size, CDR3 protein, CDR3 DNA. A D gene is named only where the DNA matches it firmly. Clone size is shown for a subset of rows, as once, few, many or a class of expanded clone.

cdr3_length: 15; j_call: TRBJ1-2; d_call: TRBD1; v_call: TRBV6-6; clone_size: .; cdr3_aa: CASSNKLGQNYGYTF; cdr3_nt: TGTGCCAGCAGTAACAAACTGGGACAGAACTATGGCTACACCTTC
cdr3_length: 18; j_call: TRBJ1-2; d_call: .; v_call: TRBV14; clone_size: .; cdr3_aa: CASSQDLAPEAANYGYTF; cdr3_nt: TGTGCCAGCAGCCAAGATCTTGCCCCGGAGGCGGCTAACTATGGCTACACCTTC
cdr3_length: 18; j_call: TRBJ2-1; d_call: TRBD2; v_call: TRBV3-1/TRBV3-2; clone_size: .; cdr3_aa: CASSQEGLPSGSYNEQFF; cdr3_nt: TGTGCCAGCAGCCAAGAAGGGCTTCCTAGCGGGAGCTACAATGAGCAGTTCTTC
cdr3_length: 14; j_call: TRBJ1-4; d_call: .; v_call: TRBV30; clone_size: once; cdr3_aa: CAWSAVIGGEKLFF; cdr3_nt: TGTGCCTGGAGCGCGGTGATCGGGGGAGAAAAACTGTTTTTT
cdr3_length: 12; j_call: TRBJ1-2; d_call: TRBD1; v_call: TRBV29-1; clone_size: .; cdr3_aa: CSVGQGALGYTF; cdr3_nt: TGCAGCGTTGGACAGGGGGCGCTTGGCTACACCTTC
cdr3_length: 17; j_call: TRBJ2-7; d_call: TRBD2; v_call: TRBV4-2; clone_size: .; cdr3_aa: CASSQDFEAGGPHEQYF; cdr3_nt: TGTGCCAGCAGCCAAGATTTCGAAGCGGGAGGGCCCCACGAGCAGTACTTC
cdr3_length: 14; j_call: TRBJ1-1; d_call: .; v_call: TRBV7-9; clone_size: few; cdr3_aa: CASSPRTANTEAFF; cdr3_nt: TGTGCCAGCAGCCCCCGGACAGCGAACACTGAAGCTTTCTTT
cdr3_length: 16; j_call: TRBJ2-3; d_call: TRBD2; v_call: TRBV18; clone_size: .; cdr3_aa: CASSPGGGASTDTQYF; cdr3_nt: TGTGCCAGCTCACCCGGCGGGGGTGCTAGCACAGATACGCAGTATTTT
cdr3_length: 15; j_call: TRBJ1-3; d_call: .; v_call: TRBV10-1; clone_size: .; cdr3_aa: CASSESSGTGNTIYF; cdr3_nt: TGCGCCAGCAGTGAGTCATCAGGGACTGGAAACACCATATATTTT
cdr3_length: 13; j_call: TRBJ2-1; d_call: .; v_call: TRBV5-1; clone_size: once; cdr3_aa: CASSLGLGNEQFF; cdr3_nt: TGCGCCAGCAGCTTGGGACTAGGCAATGAGCAGTTCTTC
cdr3_length: 14; j_call: TRBJ2-1; d_call: .; v_call: TRBV2; clone_size: .; cdr3_aa: CASRGLGDDRRGFF; cdr3_nt: TGTGCCAGCAGAGGCCTGGGCGATGACAGAAGGGGGTTCTTC
cdr3_length: 14; j_call: TRBJ2-7; d_call: .; v_call: TRBV18; clone_size: .; cdr3_aa: CASSPPSIPYEQYF; cdr3_nt: TGTGCCAGCTCACCACCGTCAATCCCCTACGAGCAGTACTTC
cdr3_length: 12; j_call: TRBJ1-1; d_call: TRBD1; v_call: TRBV29-1; clone_size: .; cdr3_aa: CSVGDGGQEAFF; cdr3_nt: TGCAGCGTTGGGGATGGGGGACAGGAAGCTTTCTTT
cdr3_length: 18; j_call: TRBJ2-2; d_call: TRBD2; v_call: TRBV5-1; clone_size: once; cdr3_aa: CASSPLGGEGRSTGELFF; cdr3_nt: TGCGCCAGCAGCCCTCTCGGTGGGGAGGGGCGTAGCACCGGGGAGCTGTTTTTT
cdr3_length: 16; j_call: TRBJ2-2; d_call: TRBD1; v_call: TRBV5-1; clone_size: .; cdr3_aa: CASSLQGARRTGELFF; cdr3_nt: TGCGCCAGCAGCTTGCAGGGGGCAAGGCGCACCGGGGAGCTGTTTTTT
cdr3_length: 13; j_call: TRBJ1-6; d_call: .; v_call: TRBV7-3; clone_size: .; cdr3_aa: CASSAGQNSPLHF; cdr3_nt: TGTGCCAGCAGCGCAGGACAGAATTCACCCCTCCACTTT
cdr3_length: 15; j_call: TRBJ2-7; d_call: .; v_call: TRBV10-2; clone_size: .; cdr3_aa: CASSSLAGKLYEQYF; cdr3_nt: TGCGCCAGCAGTTCGCTGGCGGGGAAACTCTACGAGCAGTACTTC
cdr3_length: 15; j_call: TRBJ2-7; d_call: TRBD2; v_call: TRBV4-1; clone_size: .; cdr3_aa: CASSPVAGGLYEQYF; cdr3_nt: TGCGCCAGCAGCCCTGTAGCGGGAGGGTTATACGAGCAGTACTTC
cdr3_length: 14; j_call: TRBJ1-2; d_call: TRBD1; v_call: TRBV11-2; clone_size: .; cdr3_aa: CASSLRTGGYGYTF; cdr3_nt: TGTGCCAGCAGCTTACGGACAGGGGGCTATGGCTACACCTTC
cdr3_length: 13; j_call: TRBJ1-1; d_call: .; v_call: TRBV25-1; clone_size: .; cdr3_aa: CASSENVPGEAFF; cdr3_nt: TGTGCCAGCAGTGAAAATGTCCCAGGAGAAGCTTTCTTT
cdr3_length: 15; j_call: TRBJ1-1; d_call: .; v_call: TRBV9; clone_size: .; cdr3_aa: CASSVVGAGNTEAFF; cdr3_nt: TGTGCCAGCAGCGTAGTGGGGGCGGGGAACACTGAAGCTTTCTTT
cdr3_length: 12; j_call: TRBJ2-7; d_call: TRBD2; v_call: TRBV29-1; clone_size: once; cdr3_aa: CSGLAGGYEQYF; cdr3_nt: TGCAGCGGGCTAGCGGGAGGGTACGAGCAGTACTTC